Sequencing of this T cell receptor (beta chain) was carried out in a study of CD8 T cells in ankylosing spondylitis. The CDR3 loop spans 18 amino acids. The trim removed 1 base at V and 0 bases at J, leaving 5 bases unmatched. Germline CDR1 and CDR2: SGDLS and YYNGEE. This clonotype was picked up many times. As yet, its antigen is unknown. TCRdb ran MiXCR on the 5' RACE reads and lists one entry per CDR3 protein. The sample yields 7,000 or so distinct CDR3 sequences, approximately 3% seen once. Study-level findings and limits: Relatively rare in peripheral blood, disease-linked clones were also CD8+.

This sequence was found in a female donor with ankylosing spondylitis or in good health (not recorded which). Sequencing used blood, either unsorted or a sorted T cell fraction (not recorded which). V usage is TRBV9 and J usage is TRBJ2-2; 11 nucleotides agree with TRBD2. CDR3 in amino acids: CASSVTSGRGSNTGELFF. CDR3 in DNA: TGTGCCAGCAGCGTAACTAGCGGGAGAGGTTCGAACACCGGGGAGCTGTTTTTT.